The clone carrying this T cell receptor (beta chain) was observed a single time. Its target is unknown. One junction end does not reproduce the germline sequence, and a read error may be involved. The same CDR3 arises from other DNA sequences in this sample as well. Germline assignment: CDR1 MDHEN and CDR2 SYDVKM. This CDR3 spans 15 amino acids. This related bone marrow graft donor gave peripheral blood on the day of marrow donation. This table comes from immunoSEQ multiplex PCR, and its TCRdb copy is limited to in-frame clones, with some not included. Of roughly 18,000 clones in the sample, around four fifths are singletons; the top ten hold about 9.1%. This sample is part of a study of T cells after posttransplantation cyclophosphamide. Study-wide results and limits: After PTCy, TRB diversity resembled that of CNI/methotrexate controls. Later post-transplant blood repertoires were often dominated by donor CD8+ memory clones. TRB overlap between skin or GI tissue T cells and blood was limited.

This chain connects TRBV28 to TRBJ1-6; 7 bases are shared with TRBD1. The sequence was obtained from a man aged 25 to 45 in good health and a related stem cell transplant donor. Source material: memory CD4+ T cells sorted from blood. The CDR3 sequence is CASGDRDSYNSPLHF. In DNA form, the CDR3 reads TGTGCCAGCGGAGACCGGGACAGTTATAATTCCCCCCTCCACTTT.